The present entry profiles one T cell receptor beta chain with its context. As originally analysed: Using reference gene primer amplification, nucleated cell counts were estimated. Repertoires were generated with immunoSEQ multiplex PCR, while TCRdb's copy carries only in-frame clones and drops some. V and J calls and clone size are as listed in that table; D and trimming were resolved from the DNA. The sample comprises tens of thousands of clones, approximately 80% of which are singletons, and over 15% rests with the top ten. The data originate from a study of blood T cell repertoires in COVID-19. Study background: Donors in the United States, Italy and Spain gave samples during acute or convalescent COVID-19.

The CDR3 has 17 amino acids. CDR1 KGHDR and CDR2 SFDVKD come from the germline V gene. After removal of 3 bases from V and 3 bases from J, the junction contained 10 bases not matched to a gene. Specimen: peripheral blood. The rearrangement joins TRBV24-1 to TRBJ2-5, with 9 bases matching TRBD2. The source is a woman aged 55-69 years with acute or convalescent COVID-19. CDR3 sequence reads: CATSDQDSGGAKETQYF. As DNA, the CDR3 is TGTGCCACCAGTGATCAAGATAGCGGGGGCGCGAAAGAGACCCAGTACTTC.